The present T cell receptor (beta chain) was sequenced within a study of blood T cell repertoires in COVID-19. Produced via immunoSEQ multiplex PCR; TCRdb's table is partial and in-frame only. In the table there are under 250,000 clones, over 60% of which are singletons. The sequence derives from an older woman with acute or convalescent COVID-19. What was sequenced was peripheral blood.

The CDR3 reads CASSDSTHRGEKNIQYF. DNA for the CDR3: TGTGCCAGCAGTGACTCGACGCACAGGGGTGAAAAAAACATTCAGTACTTC. The rearrangement uses TRBV6-4 and TRBJ2-4; 7 nucleotides line up with TRBD1. The CDR3 length is 17 residues. V was clipped by 0 bases and J by 4 bases; unmatched bases: 9. Germline assignment: CDR1 MRHNA and CDR2 SNTAGT.